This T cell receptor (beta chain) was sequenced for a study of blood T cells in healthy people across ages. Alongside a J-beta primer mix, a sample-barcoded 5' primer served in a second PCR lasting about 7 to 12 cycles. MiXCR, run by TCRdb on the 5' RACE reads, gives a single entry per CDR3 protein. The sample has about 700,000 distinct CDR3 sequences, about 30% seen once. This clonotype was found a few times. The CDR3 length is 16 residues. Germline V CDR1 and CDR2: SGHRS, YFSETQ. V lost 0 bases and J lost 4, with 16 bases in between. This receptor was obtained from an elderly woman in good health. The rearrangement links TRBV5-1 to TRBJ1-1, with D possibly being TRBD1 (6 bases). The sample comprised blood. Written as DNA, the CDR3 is TGCGCCAGCAGCTTGGTTAAGGGGGGGTTAAGCACTGAAGCTTTCTTT. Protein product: CASSLVKGGLSTEAFF.